The 4 T cell receptor beta chains below were found in one sample sequenced in a study of T cell responses to AZD1222 COVID-19 vaccine. The repertoire was sequenced with immunoSEQ multiplex PCR; TCRdb's copy has only in-frame clones and lacks some. The data contain approximately 160,000 clones, around 94% of them seen just once; the ten biggest clones take up over 0.7%. The sequenced sample was peripheral blood, obtained on day 0 of AZD1222 vaccination. Receptors originate from an adult in good health.

The J gene is TRBJ1-2, the V gene TRBV27, with TRBD1 matching over 7 bases. The germline CDR1 and CDR2 sequences are MNHEY and SMNVEV (reference sequence). The CDR3 has 14 residues. Germline trimming cut 8 bases from V and 8 bases from J; bases unmatched to any gene: 14. The CDR3 DNA is TGTGCCAGCGCCACGTCCTCAGGGGGTGTCGGCTACACCTTC. Protein: CASATSSGGVGYTF.

The J gene is TRBJ2-5, the V gene TRBV7-7, with D unresolved. The germline V gene has CDR1 SSHAT and CDR2 FNYEAQ (reference sequence). V was shortened by 1 base and J by 5 bases, with 5 bases between the two germline ends. The CDR3 consists of 12 residues. The CDR3 reads CASSLVGETQYF. The CDR3 nucleotides are TGTGCCAGCAGCTTAGTGGGGGAGACCCAGTACTTC.

The J gene is TRBJ1-6, the V gene TRBV6-2 or TRBV6-3; D gene uncertain. Germline V gene data show CDR1 as MNHEY and CDR2 as SVGEGT. V lost 2 bases, J lost 5 bases, and 7 bases lay in between. The CDR3 is 14 amino acids. DNA of the CDR3: TGTGCCAGCAGTTACGACGTCAATAATTCACCCCTCCACTTT. Its protein product is CASSYDVNNSPLHF.

This chain uses TRBV11-3 with TRBJ1-1; D possibly corresponds to TRBD1 (5 bases). Trimming took off 0 bases at V and 6 bases at J, with 8 bases between the two ends. This CDR3 region has 13 residues. Germline CDR1 SGHNT, CDR2 YENEEA. The CDR3 DNA reads TGTGCCAGCAGCTTAGACAGGGAGGCTGAAGCTTTCTTT. Its translation: CASSLDREAEAFF.